The clone carrying this T cell receptor beta chain was picked up a small number of times. Its antigen is not identified. The record originates from a study of cytomegalovirus exposure and HLA in healthy donors. About the study: An early data release held some 85 million unique TCRs from HLA-typed donors. Study results and caveats: Later analysis identified about 18,000 TCR beta sequences associated with HLA alleles, using a false discovery rate threshold of 0.05. The only immune exposure information that was available was CMV serostatus.

PCR amplification relied on 60 Vbeta primers (plus 13 Jbeta primers). Method: immunoSEQ multiplex PCR; TCRdb's copy keeps in-frame clones and lacks some. The profile shows about 140,000 clones, around 70% of them singletons. Germline CDR1 and CDR2: MNHNY and SVGAGI (reference sequence). V dropped 6 bases and J dropped 5 bases, with 14 bases sitting between them. The length of the CDR3 is 14 residues. The chain joins TRBV6-6 to TRBJ1-5; D might be TRBD1 (6 bases). Sequencing was carried out using PBMCs. This receptor was obtained from a woman aged 25 to 39 in good health and CMV-seronegative. CDR3 in DNA: TGTGCCAGCAGCCGCCCAGGGGCCCATCAGCCCCAGCATTTT. Encoded protein: CASSRPGAHQPQHF.